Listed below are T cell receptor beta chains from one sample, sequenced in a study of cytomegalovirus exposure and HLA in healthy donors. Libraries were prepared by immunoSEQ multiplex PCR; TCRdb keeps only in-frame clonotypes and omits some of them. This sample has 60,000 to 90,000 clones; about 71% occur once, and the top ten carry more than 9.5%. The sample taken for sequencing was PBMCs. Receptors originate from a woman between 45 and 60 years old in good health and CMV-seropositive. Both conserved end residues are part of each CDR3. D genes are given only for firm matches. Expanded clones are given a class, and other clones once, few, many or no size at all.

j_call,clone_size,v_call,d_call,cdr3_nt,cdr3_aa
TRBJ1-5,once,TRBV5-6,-,TGTGCCAGCAGCTCCCAGCGGGGGGGAGGCAATCAGCCCCAGCATTTT,CASSSQRGGGNQPQHF
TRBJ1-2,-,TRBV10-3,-,TGTGCCATCAGTGATTCATCCCCGGCTAACTATGGCTACACCTTC,CAISDSSPANYGYTF
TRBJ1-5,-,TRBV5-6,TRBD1,TGTGCCAGCATCAAAACAGGGGGATACCAGCCCCAGCATTTT,CASIKTGGYQPQHF
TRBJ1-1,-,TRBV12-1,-,TGTGCCAGCAGCTTCGGACGGGGCTTGGCCCTAAGTGGCAGGGGTGGCACTGAAGCTTTCTTT,CASSFGRGLALSGRGGTEAFF
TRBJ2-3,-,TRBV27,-,TGTGCCAGCAGGAAAAACGGACTGGCCACAGATACGCAGTATTTT,CASRKNGLATDTQYF
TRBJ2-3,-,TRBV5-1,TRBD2,TGCGCCAGCAGCTTGCAAAGCGGGGGTCCCACAGATACGCAGTATTTT,CASSLQSGGPTDTQYF
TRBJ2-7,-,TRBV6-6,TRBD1,TGTGCCAGCAGTTCCGGGACAGGGGATTGGGAGCAGTACTTC,CASSSGTGDWEQYF
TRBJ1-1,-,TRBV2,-,TGTGCCAGCAGACAGTCGGGGGTGAACACTGAAGCTTTCTTT,CASRQSGVNTEAFF
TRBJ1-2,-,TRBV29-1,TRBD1,TGCAGCGTTGTACGGACAGGGGGTATCGGAGGCTACACCTTC,CSVVRTGGIGGYTF
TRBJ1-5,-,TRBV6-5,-,TGTGCCAGCAGTTACGGAGTGTATCAGCCCCAGCATTTT,CASSYGVYQPQHF
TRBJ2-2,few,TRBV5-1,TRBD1,TGCGCCAGCAGCTTGGCCGGGACAGGGGTTGGTGGCGGGGAGCTGTTTTTT,CASSLAGTGVGGGELFF
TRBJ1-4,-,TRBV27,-,TGTGCCAGCAGTATCCGCCCGTTGGGAGAGCGAACTAATGAAAAACTGTTTTTT,CASSIRPLGERTNEKLFF
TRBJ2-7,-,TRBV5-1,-,TGCGCCAGCAGCTTGGTAGCGGCGGTTAAGCCCGTGGGCTACGAGCAGTACTTC,CASSLVAAVKPVGYEQYF
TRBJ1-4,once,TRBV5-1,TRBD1,TGCGCCAGCAGCCTCCTACCAGGGGGGAAGAATGAAAAACTGTTTTTT,CASSLLPGGKNEKLFF
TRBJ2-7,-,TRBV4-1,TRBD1,TGCGCCAGCAGCCCCGGACAGGGGGCGACCTTCGACGAGCAGTACTTC,CASSPGQGATFDEQYF
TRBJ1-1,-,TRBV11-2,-,TGTGCCAGCAGCTTGTCCAGGGCCACTGAAGCTTTCTTT,CASSLSRATEAFF
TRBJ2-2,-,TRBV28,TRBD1,TGTGCCAGCAGTCCCCGGACAGGGGTCCACGGGGAGCTGTTTTTT,CASSPRTGVHGELFF
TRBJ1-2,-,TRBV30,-,TGTGCCTGGACTCGACAGGAATTCTATGGCTACACCTTC,CAWTRQEFYGYTF
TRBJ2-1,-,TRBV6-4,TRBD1,TGTGCCAGCAGACTAGGACAGGGGAACAATGAGCAGTTCTTC,CASRLGQGNNEQFF
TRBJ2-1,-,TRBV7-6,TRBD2,TGTGCCAGCAGCTTCGGCGGGAGTAGGTACAATGAGCAGTTCTTC,CASSFGGSRYNEQFF
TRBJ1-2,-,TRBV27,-,TGTGCCAGCAGTTTACGGATCCCAGGGCACCGTGGCTACACCTTC,CASSLRIPGHRGYTF
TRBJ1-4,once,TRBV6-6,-,TGTGCCAGCAGCCTCCCCCAGGAAGGTGAAAAACTGTTTTTT,CASSLPQEGEKLFF
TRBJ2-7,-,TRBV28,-,TGTGCCAGCAGACTTTTGGGGACTTACTACGAGCAGTACTTC,CASRLLGTYYEQYF
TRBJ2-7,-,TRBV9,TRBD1,TGTGCCAGCAGCCTCCGGGACAGCCCATTCTACGAGCAGTACTTC,CASSLRDSPFYEQYF
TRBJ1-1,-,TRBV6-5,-,TGTGCCAGCACCTCGACAGCTGGTACCACTGAAGCTTTCTTT,CASTSTAGTTEAFF
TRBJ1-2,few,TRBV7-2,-,TGTGCCAGCAGCTTACAGTTCATAGGAGGGGATGGCTACACCTTC,CASSLQFIGGDGYTF
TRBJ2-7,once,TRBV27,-,TGTGCCAGCATGACGAGGCTCAGTATATTGGATCCCTACGAGCAGTACTTC,CASMTRLSILDPYEQYF
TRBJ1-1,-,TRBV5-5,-,TGTGCCAGCAGCTTGTGGGAGACTGAAGCTTTCTTT,CASSLWETEAFF
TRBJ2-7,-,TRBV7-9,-,TGTGCCAGCAGCTTCGTGGAAGGACGGGGAACTGACGAGCAGTACTTC,CASSFVEGRGTDEQYF
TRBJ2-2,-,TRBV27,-,TGTGCCAGCAGTTTAACCAGGGAAATGGCCGGGGAGCTGTTTTTT,CASSLTREMAGELFF
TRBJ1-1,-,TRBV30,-,TGTGCCTGGAGTATCGACACCGGGAGCACTGAAGCTTTCTTT,CAWSIDTGSTEAFF
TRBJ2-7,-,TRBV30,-,TGTGCCTGGAGTCAGGATTCCTACGAGCAGTACTTC,CAWSQDSYEQYF
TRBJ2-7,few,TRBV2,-,TGTGCCGCCTCCCCCGGGGTAGCGGCTTCCTACGAGCAGTACTTC,CAASPGVAASYEQYF
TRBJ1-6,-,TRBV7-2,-,TGTGCCAGCAGCCCGCAGGGTTGGAATTCACCCCTCCACTTT,CASSPQGWNSPLHF
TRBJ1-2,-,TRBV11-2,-,TGTGCCAGCAGCTTAGGGGACACCAACTATGGCTACACCTTC,CASSLGDTNYGYTF
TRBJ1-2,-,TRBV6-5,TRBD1,TGTGCCAGCAGTTACAGACAGGGAAAGGGGCACTATGGCTACACCTTC,CASSYRQGKGHYGYTF
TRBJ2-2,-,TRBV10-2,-,TGCGCCAGCAGAGGGGGGGCGGGAACCGGGGAGCTGTTTTTT,CASRGGAGTGELFF